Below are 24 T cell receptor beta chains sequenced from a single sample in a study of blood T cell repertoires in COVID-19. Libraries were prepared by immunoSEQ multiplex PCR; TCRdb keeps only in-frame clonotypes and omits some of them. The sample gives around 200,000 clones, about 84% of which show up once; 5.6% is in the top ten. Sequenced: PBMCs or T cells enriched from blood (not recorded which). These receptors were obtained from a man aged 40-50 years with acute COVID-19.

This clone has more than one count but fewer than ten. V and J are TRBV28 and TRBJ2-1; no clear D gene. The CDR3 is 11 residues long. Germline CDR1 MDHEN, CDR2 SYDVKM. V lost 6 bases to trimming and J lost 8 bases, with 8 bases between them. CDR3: CASSRRDEQFF. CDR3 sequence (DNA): TGTGCCAGCAGCAGGCGAGATGAGCAGTTCTTC.

The CDR3: CASSYASGRDIQYF. In nucleotides, the CDR3 is TGTGCCAGCAGTTACGCTAGCGGGAGAGACATTCAGTACTTC. V usage is TRBV6-5 and J usage is TRBJ2-4; 10 bases match TRBD2. The CDR3 consists of 14 residues. With 2 bases clipped from V and 8 bases from J, the junction kept 3 bases outside the gene matches. Germline V lookup: CDR1 MNHEY, CDR2 SVGAGI.

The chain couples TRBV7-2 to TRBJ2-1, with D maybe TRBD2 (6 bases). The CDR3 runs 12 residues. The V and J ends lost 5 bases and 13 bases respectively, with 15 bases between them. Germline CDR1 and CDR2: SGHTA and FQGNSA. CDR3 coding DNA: TGTGCCAGCAGCCCCGGTACGGGGGAACAGTTCTTC. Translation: CASSPGTGEQFF.

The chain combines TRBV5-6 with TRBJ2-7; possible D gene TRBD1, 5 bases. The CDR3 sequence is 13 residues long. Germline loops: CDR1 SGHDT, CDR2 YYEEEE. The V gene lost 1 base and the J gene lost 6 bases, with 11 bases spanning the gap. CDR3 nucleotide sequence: TGTGCCAGCAGCTTGAGGGGCCTCTCCGAGCAGTACTTC. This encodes CASSLRGLSEQYF.

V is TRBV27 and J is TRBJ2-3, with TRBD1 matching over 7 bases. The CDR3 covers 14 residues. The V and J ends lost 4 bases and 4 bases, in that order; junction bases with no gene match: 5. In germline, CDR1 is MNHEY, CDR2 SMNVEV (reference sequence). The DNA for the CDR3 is TGTGCCAGCAGTTCCGGGACAGTCGCAGATACGCAGTATTTT. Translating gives CASSSGTVADTQYF.

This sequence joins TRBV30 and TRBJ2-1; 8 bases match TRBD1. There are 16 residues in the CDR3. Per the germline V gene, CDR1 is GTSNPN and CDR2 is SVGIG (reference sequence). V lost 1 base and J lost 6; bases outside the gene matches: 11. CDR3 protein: CAWSGQGAYFSNEQFF. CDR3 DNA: TGTGCCTGGAGTGGTCAGGGGGCTTATTTCAGCAATGAGCAGTTCTTC.

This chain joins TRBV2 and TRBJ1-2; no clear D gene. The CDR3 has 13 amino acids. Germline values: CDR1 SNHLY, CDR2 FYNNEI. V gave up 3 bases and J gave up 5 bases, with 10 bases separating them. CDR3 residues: CASSEGGSYGYTF. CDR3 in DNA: TGTGCCAGCAGTGAGGGTGGGAGTTATGGCTACACCTTC.

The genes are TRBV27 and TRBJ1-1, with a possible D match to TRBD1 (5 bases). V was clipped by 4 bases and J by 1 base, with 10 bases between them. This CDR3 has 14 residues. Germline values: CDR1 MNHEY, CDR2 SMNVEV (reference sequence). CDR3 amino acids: CASSSGFGNTEAFF. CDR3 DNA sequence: TGTGCCAGCAGTTCAGGGTTCGGGAACACTGAAGCTTTCTTT.

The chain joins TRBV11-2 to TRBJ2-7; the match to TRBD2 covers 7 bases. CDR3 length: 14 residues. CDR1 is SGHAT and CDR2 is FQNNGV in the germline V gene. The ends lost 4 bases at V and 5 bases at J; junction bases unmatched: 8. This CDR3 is CASSSGRGVHEQYF. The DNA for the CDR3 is TGTGCCAGCAGCTCCGGCCGGGGGGTACACGAGCAGTACTTC.

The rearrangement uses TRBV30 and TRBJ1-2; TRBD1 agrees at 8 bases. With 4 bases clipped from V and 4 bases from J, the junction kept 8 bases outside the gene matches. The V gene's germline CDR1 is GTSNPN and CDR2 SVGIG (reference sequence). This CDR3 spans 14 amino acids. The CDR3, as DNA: TGTGCCTGGACCACAGGGGGGGGGATCTATGGCTACACCTTC. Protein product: CAWTTGGGIYGYTF.

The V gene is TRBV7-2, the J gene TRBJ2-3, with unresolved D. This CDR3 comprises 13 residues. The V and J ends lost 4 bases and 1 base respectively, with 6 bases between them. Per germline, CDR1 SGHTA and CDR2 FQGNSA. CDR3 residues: CASSYVGTDTQYF. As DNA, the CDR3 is TGTGCCAGCAGCTATGTCGGCACAGATACGCAGTATTTT.

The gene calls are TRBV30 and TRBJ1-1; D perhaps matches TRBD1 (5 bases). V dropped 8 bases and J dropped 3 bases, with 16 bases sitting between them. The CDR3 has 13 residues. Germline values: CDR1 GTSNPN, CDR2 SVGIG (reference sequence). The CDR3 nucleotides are TGTGCCCAATTGGGACTTAGGTACACTGAAGCTTTCTTT. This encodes CAQLGLRYTEAFF.

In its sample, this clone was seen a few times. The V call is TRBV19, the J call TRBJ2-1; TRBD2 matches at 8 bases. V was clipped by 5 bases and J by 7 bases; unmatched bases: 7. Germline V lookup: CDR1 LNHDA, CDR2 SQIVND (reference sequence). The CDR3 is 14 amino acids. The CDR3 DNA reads TGTGCCAGTAGTGGTAACCCTAGCGGGAATGAGCAGTTCTTC. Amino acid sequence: CASSGNPSGNEQFF.

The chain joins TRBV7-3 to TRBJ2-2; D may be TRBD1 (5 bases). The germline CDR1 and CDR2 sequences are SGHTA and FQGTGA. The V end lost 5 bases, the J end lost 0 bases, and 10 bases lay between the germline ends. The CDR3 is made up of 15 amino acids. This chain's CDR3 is CASSPPGTNTGELFF. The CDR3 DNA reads TGTGCCAGCAGCCCCCCAGGGACGAACACCGGGGAGCTGTTTTTT.

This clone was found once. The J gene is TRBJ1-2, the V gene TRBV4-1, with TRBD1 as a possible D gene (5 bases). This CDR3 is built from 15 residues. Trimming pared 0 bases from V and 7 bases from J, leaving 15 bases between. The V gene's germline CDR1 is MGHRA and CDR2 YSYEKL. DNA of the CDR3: TGCGCCAGCAGCCAAGACTCGGGGGAGGCTGGTGGCTACACCTTC. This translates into CASSQDSGEAGGYTF.

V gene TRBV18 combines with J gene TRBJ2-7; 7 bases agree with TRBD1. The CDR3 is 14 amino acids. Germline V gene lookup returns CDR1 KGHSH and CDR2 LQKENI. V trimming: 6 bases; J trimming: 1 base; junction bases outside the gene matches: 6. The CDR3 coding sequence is TGTGCCAGCTCCTTCGGGGACAGTTCCTACGAGCAGTACTTC. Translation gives CASSFGDSSYEQYF.

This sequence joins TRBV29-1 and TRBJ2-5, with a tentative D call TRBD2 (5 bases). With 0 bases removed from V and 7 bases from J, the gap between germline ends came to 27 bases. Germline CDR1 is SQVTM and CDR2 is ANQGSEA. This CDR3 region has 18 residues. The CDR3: CSVEDGQVEEPQKRTQYF. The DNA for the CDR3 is TGCAGCGTTGAAGATGGCCAAGTGGAGGAGCCCCAAAAAAGGACCCAGTACTTC.

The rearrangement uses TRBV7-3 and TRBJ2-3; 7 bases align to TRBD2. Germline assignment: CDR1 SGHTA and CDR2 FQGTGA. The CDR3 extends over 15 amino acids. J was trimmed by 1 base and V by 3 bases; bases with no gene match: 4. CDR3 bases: TGTGCCAGCAGCTTGTCTAGCGGTCGCACAGATACGCAGTATTTT. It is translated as CASSLSSGRTDTQYF.

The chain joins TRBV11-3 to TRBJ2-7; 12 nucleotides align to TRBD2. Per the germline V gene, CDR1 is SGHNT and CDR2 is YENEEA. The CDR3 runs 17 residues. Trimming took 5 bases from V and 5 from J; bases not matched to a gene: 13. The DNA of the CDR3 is TGTGCCAGCAGCCACGGAATAGGACTAGCGGGAATAGACGAGCAGTACTTC. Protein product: CASSHGIGLAGIDEQYF.

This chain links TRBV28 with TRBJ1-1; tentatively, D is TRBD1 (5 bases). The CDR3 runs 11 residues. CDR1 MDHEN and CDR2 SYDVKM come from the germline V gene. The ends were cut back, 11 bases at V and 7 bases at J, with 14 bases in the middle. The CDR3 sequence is CAGYRGGEAFF. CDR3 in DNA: TGTGCCGGCTACCGCGGGGGTGAAGCTTTCTTT.

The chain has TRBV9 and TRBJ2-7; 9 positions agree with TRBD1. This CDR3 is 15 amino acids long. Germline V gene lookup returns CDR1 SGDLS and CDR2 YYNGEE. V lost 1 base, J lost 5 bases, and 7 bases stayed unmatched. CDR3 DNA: TGTGCCAGCAGCGTATATCCCGGACAGGGGAACGAGCAGTACTTC. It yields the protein CASSVYPGQGNEQYF.

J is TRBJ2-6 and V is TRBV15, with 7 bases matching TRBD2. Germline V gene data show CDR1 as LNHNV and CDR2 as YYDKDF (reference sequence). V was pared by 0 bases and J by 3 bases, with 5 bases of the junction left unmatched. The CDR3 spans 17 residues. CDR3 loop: CATSRDLPGGGANVLTF. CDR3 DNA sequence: TGTGCCACCAGCAGAGACCTTCCGGGAGGTGGGGCCAACGTCCTGACTTTC.

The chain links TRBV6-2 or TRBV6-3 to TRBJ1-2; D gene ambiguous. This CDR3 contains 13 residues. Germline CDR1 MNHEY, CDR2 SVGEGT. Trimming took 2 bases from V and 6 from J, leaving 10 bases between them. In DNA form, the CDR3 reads TGTGCCAGCAGTTACCTGTTCGGTGATGGCTACACCTTC. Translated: CASSYLFGDGYTF.

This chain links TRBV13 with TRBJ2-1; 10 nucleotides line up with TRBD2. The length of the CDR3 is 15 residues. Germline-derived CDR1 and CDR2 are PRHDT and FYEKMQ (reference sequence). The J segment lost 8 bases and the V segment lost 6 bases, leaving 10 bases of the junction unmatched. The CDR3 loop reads CASSFLAGVWDEQFF. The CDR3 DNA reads TGTGCCAGCAGTTTTCTAGCGGGAGTCTGGGATGAGCAGTTCTTC.